The T cell receptor beta chain described here comes from a study of blood T cell repertoires in COVID-19. Background on the study: Samples representing acute and convalescent COVID-19 were sourced from the United States, Italy and Spain. PBMCs, B-cell-depleted T cells, or T cells were the source of the cDNA or gDNA that made up the material.

Source study methods: Scientists estimated how many nucleated cells there were by amplifying reference gene primers. Some clones are missing from TCRdb's copy, which holds only in-frame ones; the method was immunoSEQ multiplex PCR. The DNA was the basis for D and trimming; V, J and clone size are from that table. The sample records 200,000 to 250,000 clones, about 80% being singletons. Trimming removed 4 bases from V and 7 bases from J; junction bases left unmatched: 3. In germline, CDR1 is SGHRS, CDR2 YFSETQ. This CDR3 comprises 12 residues. The receptor comes from a man at least 80 years old with acute or convalescent COVID-19. Sequenced material: peripheral blood. The V call is TRBV5-1, the J call TRBJ2-7; TRBD1 matches 9 bases. CDR3 residues: CASSRDREEQYF. CDR3 nucleotide sequence: TGCGCCAGCAGCAGGGACAGGGAGGAGCAGTACTTC.